This TCR beta chain was identified during a study of blood T cell repertoires in COVID-19. Original methodology: Nucleated cell number was recorded as an estimate derived from reference gene primer amplification. Generated by immunoSEQ multiplex PCR, the TCRdb table keeps only in-frame clones and is missing some. V and J calls and clone size are copied from that table; D and trimming were computed from the DNA. The sample carries 300,000 to 400,000 clones, 80% to 90% recorded once. With 1 base clipped from V and 5 bases from J, the junction kept 2 bases outside the gene matches. Germline CDR1 is SEHNR and CDR2 is FQNEAQ (reference sequence). The CDR3 length is 15 residues. The Seattle patients, enrolled during active infection, were followed longitudinally.

Sequenced material: peripheral blood. This sequence joins TRBV7-9 and TRBJ1-5; TRBD1 agrees at 10 bases. The sequence was obtained from a woman aged 45-65 years with COVID-19, enrolled during active disease. The DNA of the CDR3 is TGTGCCAGCAGCTTAGGTGGGACAGGGGATCAGCCCCAGCATTTT. It translates to CASSLGGTGDQPQHF. The whole variable domain, remainder taken from reference TRBV7-9 and TRBJ1-5, is DTGVSQNPRHKITKRGQNVTFRCDPISEHNRLYWYRQTLGQGPEFLTYFQNEAQLEKSRLLSDRFSAERPKGSFSTLEIQRTEQGDSAMYLCASSLGGTGDQPQHFGDGTRLSIL.